Below are 2 T cell receptor beta chains sequenced from a single sample in a study of T cells after yellow fever vaccination. TCRdb reprocessed the 5' RACE reads with MiXCR, giving one entry per CDR3 protein. This sample has 500,000 to 650,000 distinct CDR3 sequences, with approximately 13% found just once. Source: PBMCs, taken on the day of the yellow fever booster vaccination. These receptors were collected from a man under 40 who received the YFV17D yellow fever vaccine.

This sequence joins TRBV2 and TRBJ2-1, with a weak D call TRBD2 (5 bases). CDR1 and CDR2 (germline): SNHLY, FYNNEI. V was shortened by 3 bases and J by 0 bases, with 9 bases between the two germline ends. This CDR3 is 15 amino acids long. The DNA for the CDR3 is TGTGCCAGCAGTGAGGAGGAATTCTCCTACAATGAGCAGTTCTTC. Its translation is CASSEEEFSYNEQFF.

This clonotype was seen a few times. This CDR3 reads CASSLSGTDTEAFF. The CDR3 DNA sequence: TGTGCCAGCAGTCTCTCCGGGACAGACACTGAAGCTTTCTTT. V and J are TRBV27 and TRBJ1-1; 7 nucleotides agree with TRBD1. The germline CDR1 and CDR2 sequences are MNHEY and SMNVEV (reference sequence). The junction had 6 bases not matched to a gene; V was cut back by 5 bases and J by 3 bases. CDR3 length: 14 amino acids.